The 10 T cell receptor beta chains presented below share a single source sample, sequenced in a study of radiotherapy plus CTLA-4 blockade in lung cancer. The assay was immunoSEQ multiplex PCR, and TCRdb's table has in-frame clones only and misses some. This sample carries tens of thousands of clones, 60% to 80% of them seen once, and the ten largest clones take roughly 4.3%. Material: peripheral blood, obtained from a patient treated with radiotherapy plus ipilimumab. Receptor source: a human donor with non-small cell lung cancer whose response to radiotherapy plus ipilimumab could not be evaluated.

This chain uses TRBV2 with TRBJ2-3; 8 bases line up with TRBD2. V trimming: 5 bases; J trimming: 5 bases; junction bases outside the gene matches: 6. The CDR3 length is 14 residues. Germline V gene lookup returns CDR1 SNHLY and CDR2 FYNNEI. The CDR3, as DNA: TGTGCCAGCAGTATTAGCGGGGCGGGAGATACGCAGTATTTT. Encoded protein: CASSISGAGDTQYF.

This chain uses TRBV18 with TRBJ1-4; weak D call: TRBD1 (5 bases). Trimming pared 3 bases from V and 0 bases from J, leaving 8 bases between. CDR1 and CDR2 (germline): KGHSH, LQKENI. The length of the CDR3 is 15 residues. The CDR3 nucleotides read TGTGCCAGCTCACCCGGACACACAACTAATGAAAAACTGTTTTTT. Encoded protein: CASSPGHTTNEKLFF.

The CDR3 protein is CATSTDRGLGGYTF. DNA for the CDR3: TGTGCCACCAGCACAGACAGGGGGCTTGGAGGCTACACCTTC. This chain links TRBV15 with TRBJ1-2, with TRBD1 identical over 10 bases. Germline CDR1 reads LNHNV; CDR2 reads YYDKDF (reference sequence). The CDR3 is 14 amino acids. V was pared by 4 bases and J by 8 bases, with 7 bases of the junction left unmatched.

The chain employs TRBV2 and TRBJ2-1; 13 bases map to TRBD2. The germline CDR1 and CDR2 sequences are SNHLY and FYNNEI. After removal of 6 bases from V and 6 bases from J, the junction contained 5 bases not matched to a gene. This CDR3 is 15 amino acids long. The CDR3 nucleotides are TGTGCCAGCAGACCCGGGACTAGCGGGACCAATGAGCAGTTCTTC. Its translation is CASRPGTSGTNEQFF.

This clone was picked up a small number of times. This chain connects TRBV11-2 to TRBJ1-2; D uncertain. V lost 1 base, J lost 6 bases, and 27 bases lay in between. The CDR3 runs 19 residues. CDR1 is SGHAT and CDR2 is FQNNGV in the germline V gene. In nucleotides, the CDR3 is TGTGCCAGCAGCTTAGGCCCGGGGAGGGCTGGGGTTAATTCGGATGGCTACACCTTC. It translates to CASSLGPGRAGVNSDGYTF.

This chain connects TRBV13 to TRBJ2-7; TRBD2 aligns across 12 bases. Unmatched junction bases numbered 2, after V lost 8 bases and J lost 0 bases. The CDR3 consists of 14 residues. Germline V CDR1 and CDR2: PRHDT, FYEKMQ (reference sequence). CDR3 sequence: CASGLAGSSYEQYF. Here the CDR3 DNA reads TGTGCCAGCGGACTAGCGGGAAGCTCCTACGAGCAGTACTTC.

The chain combines TRBV11-2 with TRBJ2-3; the D gene is possibly TRBD2 (5 bases). This CDR3 has 15 residues. The V gene lost 1 base and the J gene lost 7 bases, with 15 bases spanning the gap. The germline gives CDR1 SGHAT, CDR2 FQNNGV. CDR3 coding DNA: TGTGCCAGCAGCTTAGGAGGGCCAAGGGCCAATACGCAGTATTTT. Amino acids: CASSLGGPRANTQYF.

This chain connects TRBV27 to TRBJ1-4, with 7 bases fitting TRBD1. The germline CDR1 and CDR2 sequences are MNHEY and SMNVEV (reference sequence). The CDR3 has 17 residues. V shed 6 bases, J shed 0 bases, and the junction held 10 bases outside the gene matches. The CDR3 protein is CASSFNRGSATNEKLFF. As DNA, the CDR3 is TGTGCCAGCAGCTTTAACAGGGGTTCCGCAACTAATGAAAAACTGTTTTTT.

The chain recombines TRBV11-2 with TRBJ2-3, with D uncertain. This CDR3 region has 11 residues. Trimming cost V 3 bases and J 5 bases, with 3 bases left between them. CDR1 and CDR2 (germline): SGHAT, FQNNGV. CDR3 nucleotide sequence: TGTGCCAGCAGCTTCGGAGATACGCAGTATTTT. It codes for CASSFGDTQYF.

As to this clone: Other DNA sequences in the sample encode the same CDR3. This rearrangement joins TRBV7-9 to TRBJ2-7, with a possible D match to TRBD2 (5 bases). Deletions cut 5 bases from V and 4 bases from J, with 18 bases between. This CDR3 region has 15 residues. The germline CDR1 and CDR2 sequences are SEHNR and FQNEAQ (reference sequence). CDR3 coding DNA: TGTGCCAGCAGCCCCGGGTGGGAGACGGCATACGAGCAGTACTTC. Translated: CASSPGWETAYEQYF.